This TCR beta chain was observed in a study of blood T cells in healthy people across ages. Isolation yielded PBMCs, at least 6 million per sample, in every case. This clonotype was seen ten or more times. Its specificity is not known. General observations from the study: PBMC samples, being unsorted, prevented any conclusive comparison of naive and antigen-experienced cells. There were more naive CD4+ cells and higher diversity in long-lived donors than in aged donors.

The CDR3 spans 13 residues. The germline CDR1 and CDR2 sequences are ENHRY and SYGVKD. V shed 6 bases and J shed 0 bases, with 9 bases lying between them. Primed by a sample-barcoded 5' primer and a J-beta primer mix, a second PCR proceeded for about 7 to 12 cycles. At least 2.5 million CDR3-containing paired-end reads were obtained per sample. From the 5' RACE reads, TCRdb called clonotypes with MiXCR, one entry per CDR3 protein. Here the sample spans roughly 1,500,000 distinct CDR3 sequences, roughly 32% being singletons. Sequencing was done on a sample of blood. The sequence came from a woman aged 25 to 45 in good health. The J gene is TRBJ2-7, the V gene TRBV10-3, with D tentatively TRBD2 (5 bases). The CDR3 is CAIRTGSSYEQYF. Written as DNA, the CDR3 is TGTGCCATCAGGACGGGGAGCTCCTACGAGCAGTACTTC.